A selection of T cell receptor beta chains follows, all from one sample in a study of T cells in Graves' hyperthyroidism and ophthalmopathy. TCRdb independently ran MiXCR on the multiplex PCR reads; one entry per CDR3 protein. This table holds hundreds of thousands of distinct CDR3 sequences, just over 45% found once. Sequenced input: peripheral blood or thyroid tissue (not recorded which). These TCRs come from a woman younger than 35 with Graves' hyperthyroidism. The CDR3 runs from the conserved cysteine through the conserved F or W. The order of the fields is J gene, V gene, CDR3 protein.

j_gene: TRBJ1-5
v_gene: TRBV24-1
CDR3aa: CASSKGQGGNQPQHF

j_gene: TRBJ2-2
v_gene: TRBV7-2
CDR3aa: CASSWGTGSITGELFF

j_gene: TRBJ1-2
v_gene: TRBV25-1
CDR3aa: CASSTEGQVVGGNYGYTF

j_gene: TRBJ2-5
v_gene: TRBV29-1
CDR3aa: CSVEVTGPETQYF

j_gene: TRBJ2-7
v_gene: TRBV24-1
CDR3aa: CATSGPNQGQGLDEQYF

j_gene: TRBJ2-2
v_gene: TRBV6-5
CDR3aa: CASSPLGGPNTGELFF

j_gene: TRBJ1-1
v_gene: TRBV7-9
CDR3aa: CASSLGPQGAHF

j_gene: TRBJ2-5
v_gene: TRBV20-1
CDR3aa: CSARSAVYQETQYF

j_gene: TRBJ1-5
v_gene: TRBV19
CDR3aa: CASKVLNQPQHF

j_gene: TRBJ2-5
v_gene: TRBV7-3
CDR3aa: CASSQGMGETQYF

j_gene: TRBJ2-6
v_gene: TRBV25-1
CDR3aa: CASMTGRMGANVLTF

j_gene: TRBJ2-5
v_gene: TRBV9
CDR3aa: CASSVEGFQETQYF

j_gene: TRBJ1-1
v_gene: TRBV29-1
CDR3aa: CSVEGTGSLVSPEAFF

j_gene: TRBJ2-7
v_gene: TRBV2
CDR3aa: CASSYRATLYEQYF

j_gene: TRBJ2-7
v_gene: TRBV14
CDR3aa: CASSQEIGRLYEQYF

j_gene: TRBJ2-5
v_gene: TRBV7-2
CDR3aa: CASSHNSGRSGETQYF

j_gene: TRBJ2-7
v_gene: TRBV7-9
CDR3aa: CASSLTQSSYEQYF

j_gene: TRBJ2-5
v_gene: TRBV9
CDR3aa: CASSPGQGAPSAQYF

j_gene: TRBJ2-5
v_gene: TRBV29-1
CDR3aa: CSAVGDGETQYF

j_gene: TRBJ1-1
v_gene: TRBV2
CDR3aa: CASTEVGFEAFF

j_gene: TRBJ2-7
v_gene: TRBV7-9
CDR3aa: CASSGQGGVAEQYF

j_gene: TRBJ2-5
v_gene: TRBV7-9
CDR3aa: CASSPLNSQETQYF

j_gene: TRBJ1-1
v_gene: TRBV29-1
CDR3aa: CSVGKRGLDTEAFF

j_gene: TRBJ1-5
v_gene: TRBV10-3
CDR3aa: CASTEGPTRNQPQHF

j_gene: TRBJ1-2
v_gene: TRBV10-3
CDR3aa: CAISESTTGARGYTF

j_gene: TRBJ2-7
v_gene: TRBV10-2
CDR3aa: CASSESGGDHEQYF

j_gene: TRBJ1-2
v_gene: TRBV10-3
CDR3aa: CASSSQRNYGYTF

j_gene: TRBJ1-6
v_gene: TRBV7-9
CDR3aa: CASSQKGTAGSPLHF

j_gene: TRBJ2-1
v_gene: TRBV2
CDR3aa: CASSLGRLYNEQFF

j_gene: TRBJ2-7
v_gene: TRBV7-9
CDR3aa: CASSKRDYHSYEQYF

j_gene: TRBJ1-2
v_gene: TRBV6-5
CDR3aa: CASSEGDNNYGYTF

j_gene: TRBJ1-5
v_gene: TRBV7-9
CDR3aa: CASSAQGTLGQPQHF

j_gene: TRBJ2-1
v_gene: TRBV9
CDR3aa: CASSVDQGGYNEQFF

j_gene: TRBJ1-6
v_gene: TRBV2
CDR3aa: CASSEERDILDSPLHF

j_gene: TRBJ1-1
v_gene: TRBV20-1
CDR3aa: CSATGVDTEAFF

j_gene: TRBJ2-7
v_gene: TRBV29-1
CDR3aa: CSTLDARTGTHEQYF

j_gene: TRBJ1-5
v_gene: TRBV20-1
CDR3aa: CSAADRVGHQPQHF

j_gene: TRBJ2-7
v_gene: TRBV5-1
CDR3aa: CASSLADSLYEQYF

j_gene: TRBJ2-7
v_gene: TRBV20-1
CDR3aa: CSAREVLGSYEQYF

j_gene: TRBJ1-1
v_gene: TRBV6-1
CDR3aa: CASRSGRQPYTEAFF

j_gene: TRBJ2-7
v_gene: TRBV20-1
CDR3aa: CSARRRDGDYEQYF

j_gene: TRBJ1-2
v_gene: TRBV24-1
CDR3aa: CATSRGHYGYTF

j_gene: TRBJ1-2
v_gene: TRBV24-1
CDR3aa: CATSDSNRKGYTF

j_gene: TRBJ1-1
v_gene: TRBV19
CDR3aa: CASRAGVNTEAFF

j_gene: TRBJ1-3
v_gene: TRBV7-2
CDR3aa: CASSLGPGTGNTIYF

j_gene: TRBJ2-4
v_gene: TRBV24-1
CDR3aa: CATSDSAAKNIQYF

j_gene: TRBJ1-6
v_gene: TRBV7-2
CDR3aa: CASSQPNSPLHF

j_gene: TRBJ2-2
v_gene: TRBV5-6
CDR3aa: CASSLAVGELFF

j_gene: TRBJ1-6
v_gene: TRBV2
CDR3aa: CASSGQFSPLHF

j_gene: TRBJ1-1
v_gene: TRBV2
CDR3aa: CASSTDRGGDTEAFF

j_gene: TRBJ1-3
v_gene: TRBV10-1
CDR3aa: CASSEQTGVGNTIYF

j_gene: TRBJ1-2
v_gene: TRBV5-4
CDR3aa: CASSPKTGWEGYTF

j_gene: TRBJ1-5
v_gene: TRBV20-1
CDR3aa: CSARDRVNSNQPQHF

j_gene: TRBJ2-7
v_gene: TRBV12-3/TRBV12-4
CDR3aa: CASSTTGIEQYF

j_gene: TRBJ1-5
v_gene: TRBV29-1
CDR3aa: CSVGREGAYEHF

j_gene: TRBJ2-5
v_gene: TRBV7-2
CDR3aa: CASSLGQAPETQYF

j_gene: TRBJ2-2
v_gene: TRBV19
CDR3aa: CASTLVGANTGELFF

j_gene: TRBJ2-7
v_gene: TRBV14
CDR3aa: CASSPRDRGWEQYF

j_gene: TRBJ1-2
v_gene: TRBV7-9
CDR3aa: CASSFSGDGYTF